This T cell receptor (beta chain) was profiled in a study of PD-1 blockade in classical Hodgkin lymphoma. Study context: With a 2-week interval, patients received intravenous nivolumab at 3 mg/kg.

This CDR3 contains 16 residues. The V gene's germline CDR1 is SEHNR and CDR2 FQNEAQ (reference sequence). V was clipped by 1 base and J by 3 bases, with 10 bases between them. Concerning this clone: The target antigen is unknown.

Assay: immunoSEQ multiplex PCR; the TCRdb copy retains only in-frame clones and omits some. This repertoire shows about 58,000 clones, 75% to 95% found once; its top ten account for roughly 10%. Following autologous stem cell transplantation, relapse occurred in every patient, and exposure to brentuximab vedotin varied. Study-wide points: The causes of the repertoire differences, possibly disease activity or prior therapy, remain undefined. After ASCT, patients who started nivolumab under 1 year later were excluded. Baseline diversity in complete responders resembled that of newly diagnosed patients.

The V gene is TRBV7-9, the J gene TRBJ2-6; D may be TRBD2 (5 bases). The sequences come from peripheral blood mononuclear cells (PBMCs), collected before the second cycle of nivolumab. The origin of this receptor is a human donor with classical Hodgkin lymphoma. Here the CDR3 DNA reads TGTGCCAGCAGCTTAGGTGGACTCGGTGGGGCCAACGTCCTGACTTTC. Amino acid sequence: CASSLGGLGGANVLTF. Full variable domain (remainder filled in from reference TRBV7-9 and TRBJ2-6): DTGVSQNPRHKITKRGQNVTFRCDPISEHNRLYWYRQTLGQGPEFLTYFQNEAQLEKSRLLSDRFSAERPKGSFSTLEIQRTEQGDSAMYLCASSLGGLGGANVLTFGAGSRLTVL.